This record covers a single TCR beta chain. Its antigen is unidentified. This sample was taken from a study of CXCR3-negative and CXCR3-positive naive CD8 T cells. Study-wide points: More hydrophobic TRB CDR3s occurred in CXCR3-positive than in CXCR3-negative naive cells. Both naive subsets showed comparably high diversity, and memory CD8+ cells showed much lower diversity.

Via 5' RACE with UMI labels, TRB cDNA libraries were prepared. TCRdb re-called the 5' RACE reads and shows each CDR3 protein once, DNA omitted. The specimen's table records some 50,000 distinct CDR3 sequences. The length of the CDR3 is 12 residues. Germline V lookup: CDR1 SEHNR, CDR2 FQNEAQ (reference sequence). Sequencing was done on a sample of naive CXCR3+ CD8+ T cells from blood. Subset defined: CD45RO-CCR7+CD27+CD95- naive CD8+ T cells expressing CXCR3 (TNR3+). This TCR derives from a human donor in good health. Some clones in this sample may be carry-over from other donors' samples. The genes are TRBV7-9 and TRBJ2-1; lacking DNA, the TRBD1 call made by TCRdb goes unchecked. The CDR3 sequence is CASSSLGDEQFF. Full variable domain (rest looked up from reference TRBV7-9 and TRBJ2-1): DTGVSQNPRHKITKRGQNVTFRCDPISEHNRLYWYRQTLGQGPEFLTYFQNEAQLEKSRLLSDRFSAERPKGSFSTLEIQRTEQGDSAMYLCASSSLGDEQFFGPGTRLTVL.